This entry lists 20 T cell receptor beta chains sequenced from one sample in a study of T cell changes during pregnancy in multiple sclerosis. The method was immunoSEQ multiplex PCR; TCRdb's version includes in-frame clones alone and lacks a portion of them. Altogether just under 50,000 clones are present, about 91% being singletons, with the ten largest covering 10% to 13%. The sequencing used CD8+ T cells from peripheral blood mononuclear cells, collected after pregnancy. The origin of the receptors is a female donor with multiple sclerosis, enrolled in a pregnancy study.

Here the CDR3 DNA reads TGTGCCAGCAGCTTGGGCCTCACAGGGAATGGAGATACGCAGTATTTT. Encoded protein: CASSLGLTGNGDTQYF. The chain joins TRBV5-4 to TRBJ2-3, with D perhaps TRBD1 (6 bases). This CDR3 contains 16 residues. Trimming cost V 0 bases and J 5 bases, with 16 bases left between them. Germline CDR1 reads SGHNT; CDR2 reads YYREEE (reference sequence).

For this clone: One end of the junction fails to match germline, which may point to a read error. The V gene is TRBV2, the J gene TRBJ1-2; D not resolved. CDR3 size: 13 residues. The germline gives CDR1 SNHLY, CDR2 FYNNEI. The CDR3 sequence is CASGDRLFYGYTF. CDR3 in DNA: TGTGCCAGCGGTGACCGACTCTTCTATGGCTACACCTTC.

J is TRBJ2-3 and V is TRBV19, with 9 bases identical to TRBD1. V dropped 5 bases and J dropped 1; count of bases not matched to a gene: 4. The CDR3 loop spans 15 amino acids. Per germline, CDR1 LNHDA and CDR2 SQIVND (reference sequence). In DNA, the CDR3 is TGTGCCAGTAGTTACCGACAGGGGGGCACAGATACGCAGTATTTT. Translation: CASSYRQGGTDTQYF.

This clone was picked up one time. This sequence joins TRBV29-1 and TRBJ2-7, with D tentatively TRBD1 (6 bases). CDR3 size: 13 residues. Deletions cut 8 bases from V and 0 bases from J, with 14 bases between. The germline CDR1 and CDR2 sequences are SQVTM and ANQGSEA. The chain's CDR3 is CSIRQDSSYEQYF. The CDR3 bases are TGCAGCATTCGACAGGACAGCTCCTACGAGCAGTACTTC.

The J gene is TRBJ2-3, the V gene TRBV5-6; 9 bases are shared with TRBD1. CDR1 and CDR2 from the germline V gene are SGHDT and YYEEEE. The V segment lost 3 bases and the J segment 4 bases; nucleotides outside the gene matches: 9. This CDR3 is built from 16 residues. Here the CDR3 DNA reads TGTGCCAGCAGCTGGGGACAGGGCGGGTCGCCAGATACGCAGTATTTT. Translation gives CASSWGQGGSPDTQYF.

This chain uses TRBV11-2 with TRBJ2-7; 8 positions agree with TRBD1. This CDR3 is built from 15 residues. The germline CDR1 and CDR2 sequences are SGHAT and FQNNGV. V lost 5 bases, J lost 0 bases, and 6 bases stayed unmatched. The CDR3 DNA reads TGTGCCAGCAGCAACTCCGGGACAGGCTCCTACGAGCAGTACTTC. Encoded protein: CASSNSGTGSYEQYF.

This clone was detected once. The V and J genes are TRBV7-9 and TRBJ2-2, with D possibly being TRBD1 (6 bases). Germline V gene sequence: CDR1 SEHNR, CDR2 FQNEAQ (reference sequence). The CDR3 has 18 amino acids. With 4 bases removed from V and 2 bases from J, the gap between germline ends came to 20 bases. The CDR3 sequence: CASSSSLRTANNTGELFF. The CDR3 coding sequence is TGTGCCAGCAGCTCCTCTCTTAGGACAGCTAATAACACCGGGGAGCTGTTTTTT.

V usage is TRBV5-1 and J usage is TRBJ2-1; 8 bases line up with TRBD2. CDR1 and CDR2 from the germline V gene are SGHRS and YFSETQ. V was clipped by 1 base and J by 5 bases; unmatched bases: 5. CDR3 length: 15 amino acids. For the CDR3, the DNA is TGCGCCAGCAGCTTGTCTGACGGGGGGGACAATGAGCAGTTCTTC. Residues: CASSLSDGGDNEQFF. The full variable domain, completed using reference TRBV5-1 and TRBJ2-1, is KAGVTQTPRYLIKTRGQQVTLSCSPISGHRSVSWYQQTPGQGLQFLFEYFSETQRNKGNFPGRFSGRQFSNSRSEMNVSTLELGDSALYLCASSLSDGGDNEQFFGPGTRLTVL.

The gene calls are TRBV6-1 and TRBJ1-1, with 11 bases fitting TRBD1. CDR3 size: 15 residues. The J segment lost 5 bases and the V segment lost 6 bases, leaving 8 bases of the junction unmatched. Germline V CDR1 and CDR2: MNHNS, SASEGT. The CDR3 region has the DNA TGTGCCAGCAGCTTAGGACAGGGGGCGGGTACTGAAGCTTTCTTT. Its protein product is CASSLGQGAGTEAFF.

The chain recombines TRBV2 with TRBJ2-1; a weak D match, TRBD2 (6 bases). The CDR3 covers 16 residues. V dropped 5 bases and J dropped 0 bases, with 14 bases sitting between them. Germline CDR1 reads SNHLY; CDR2 reads FYNNEI. This CDR3 is CASSPTAGSSYNEQFF. The CDR3 DNA reads TGTGCCAGCAGTCCGACAGCGGGCAGCTCCTACAATGAGCAGTTCTTC.

This clone was counted a few times. The DNA for the CDR3 is TGCGCCCGGCCGAAGGGGGCACCCCAGCATTTT. Its protein product is CARPKGAPQHF. The J gene is TRBJ1-5, the V gene TRBV10-1; 7 bases match TRBD1. Germline assignment: CDR1 WNHNN and CDR2 SYGVQD (reference sequence). This CDR3 spans 11 amino acids. The V segment lost 11 bases and the J segment 10 bases; nucleotides outside the gene matches: 8.

This chain joins TRBV7-3 and TRBJ2-2; TRBD2 matches at 8 bases. Trimming took 2 bases from V and 0 from J; bases not matched to a gene: 5. The length of the CDR3 is 17 residues. Germline loops: CDR1 SGHTA, CDR2 FQGTGA. In DNA, the CDR3 is TGTGCCAGCAGCTTAGCGGGGGGCCATTCGAACACCGGGGAGCTGTTTTTT. Its protein is CASSLAGGHSNTGELFF.

This clone appeared a single time. The CDR3 nucleotides read TGTGCCAGCACTGGAGGTGGACTACCATTTGGCTACACCTTC. Its protein product is CASTGGGLPFGYTF. The rearrangement joins TRBV25-1 to TRBJ1-2; no reliable D call. This CDR3 region has 14 residues. The germline V gene encodes CDR1 MGHDK and CDR2 SYGVNS. With 7 bases removed from V and 7 bases from J, the gap between germline ends came to 19 bases.

A single count supports this clone. The rearrangement joins TRBV6-1 to TRBJ1-1; 7 bases agree with TRBD1. CDR3 length: 15 amino acids. With 10 bases clipped from V and 0 bases from J, the junction kept 11 bases outside the gene matches. In germline, CDR1 is MNHNS, CDR2 SASEGT. Written as DNA, the CDR3 is TGTGCCACGGGGCTCCTACAGGGGATGAACACTGAAGCTTTCTTT. This translates into CATGLLQGMNTEAFF.

The rearrangement joins TRBV19 to TRBJ2-7, with 8 positions matching TRBD1. CDR1 and CDR2 (germline): LNHDA, SQIVND (reference sequence). The CDR3 runs to 15 residues. V trimming: 6 bases; J trimming: 4 bases; junction bases outside the gene matches: 11. CDR3 coding DNA: TGTGCCAGTAGAGAAGGACAGGGTACTGGTTACGAGCAGTACTTC. Amino acid sequence: CASREGQGTGYEQYF.

This clone came up once. The J gene is TRBJ2-5, the V gene TRBV6-1; maybe TRBD1 (6 bases). CDR3 length: 15 amino acids. V lost 1 base, J lost 1 base, and 10 bases lay in between. CDR1 and CDR2 from the germline V gene are MNHNS and SASEGT. CDR3 sequence reads: CASSEVDSRQETQYF. The CDR3 DNA follows: TGTGCCAGCAGTGAAGTGGACAGCCGCCAAGAGACCCAGTACTTC.

V usage is TRBV5-6 and J usage is TRBJ2-1; 8 nucleotides align to TRBD2. The junction had 7 bases not matched to a gene; V was cut back by 3 bases and J by 2 bases. Germline loops: CDR1 SGHDT, CDR2 YYEEEE. CDR3 length: 16 amino acids. The DNA of the CDR3 is TGTGCCAGCAGCTGGCAACAGCGGGGGCCCTACAATGAGCAGTTCTTC. Its translation: CASSWQQRGPYNEQFF.

In DNA, the CDR3 is TGTGCCAGCTCACCGGGAAGCGGTACCGGGGAGCTGTTTTTT. Amino acids: CASSPGSGTGELFF. This rearrangement joins TRBV7-9 to TRBJ2-2, with D tentatively TRBD2 (5 bases). V lost 8 bases and J lost 5, with 15 bases in between. Per germline, CDR1 SEHNR and CDR2 FQNEAQ (reference sequence). CDR3 length: 14 amino acids. Looking up the rest from reference TRBV7-9 and TRBJ2-2 gives the full variable domain: DTGVSQNPRHKITKRGQNVTFRCDPISEHNRLYWYRQTLGQGPEFLTYFQNEAQLEKSRLLSDRFSAERPKGSFSTLEIQRTEQGDSAMYLCASSPGSGTGELFFGEGSRLTVL.

The chain carries TRBV7-9 and TRBJ2-7; 8 bases match TRBD1. This CDR3 has 13 residues. V was clipped by 3 bases and J by 4 bases; unmatched bases: 2. From germline, CDR1 is SEHNR and CDR2 FQNEAQ (reference sequence). CDR3 sequence: CASSFTGGYEQYF. In nucleotides, the CDR3 is TGTGCCAGCAGCTTCACAGGGGGGTACGAGCAGTACTTC. Full variable domain (remainder filled in from reference TRBV7-9 and TRBJ2-7): DTGVSQNPRHKITKRGQNVTFRCDPISEHNRLYWYRQTLGQGPEFLTYFQNEAQLEKSRLLSDRFSAERPKGSFSTLEIQRTEQGDSAMYLCASSFTGGYEQYFGPGTRLTVT.

The chain uses TRBV4-1 and TRBJ2-7; 10 nucleotides match TRBD1. Losses at the gene ends were 4 bases for V and 5 bases for J; bases not matched to a gene: 11. Germline CDR1 is MGHRA and CDR2 is YSYEKL. This CDR3 spans 16 amino acids. CDR3 loop: CASSLRLGQGNNEQYF. The CDR3 nucleotides read TGCGCCAGCAGCCTCCGGTTGGGACAGGGGAACAACGAGCAGTACTTC.